Given below is one TCR beta chain in context. This specimen comes from a study of Tregs in tolerant kidney transplant recipients. Libraries were prepared by immunoSEQ multiplex PCR; TCRdb keeps only in-frame clonotypes and omits some of them. This table has roughly 69,000 clones, roughly 98% appearing once. The CDR3 is 17 residues long. Germline V gives CDR1 LNHDA, CDR2 SQIVND (reference sequence). Trimming at V came to 6 bases and at J to 1 base, leaving 13 bases not matched to a gene. The rearrangement joins TRBV19 to TRBJ2-3, with TRBD1 matching 7 bases. This sequence was found in a human donor who received a combined kidney and bone marrow transplant. The source material was Tregs from blood, sampled before the transplant. The CDR3 DNA follows: TGTGCCAGTAGCTCAATACTATTAGGACAGGGCACAGATACGCAGTATTTT. It translates to CASSSILLGQGTDTQYF.